This T cell receptor (beta chain) was found in a study of multiple sclerosis patients with progressive multifocal leukoencephalopathy. The V segment lost 2 bases and the J segment 4 bases; nucleotides outside the gene matches: 6. The CDR3 has 15 residues. Germline CDR1 is SEHNR and CDR2 is FQNEAQ (reference sequence). Sample time point: 12 to 13 months of natalizumab therapy. Multiple sclerosis patients on natalizumab who never developed PML served as longitudinally sampled controls. This clone was picked up one time. Generated by immunoSEQ multiplex PCR, the TCRdb table keeps only in-frame clones and is missing some. This table has 20,000 to 30,000 clones, approximately 90% appearing once.

The chain joins TRBV7-9 to TRBJ2-7; 9 bases are shared with TRBD1. The sequence derives from a man younger than 45 with multiple sclerosis. The input for sequencing was PBMCs, taken from a patient treated with natalizumab. CDR3 in DNA: TGTGCCAGCAGCTTATGGCGGGACAGGGTGTACGAGCAGTACTTC. It codes for CASSLWRDRVYEQYF.